Listed below are T cell receptor beta chains from one sample, sequenced in a study of T cell responses to AZD1222 COVID-19 vaccine. The method was immunoSEQ multiplex PCR; TCRdb's version includes in-frame clones alone and lacks a portion of them. The table includes approximately 150,000 clones, roughly 88% detected once. The specimen comprised peripheral blood, sampled 28 days after the second AZD1222 dose. These receptors were obtained from an adult who received the AZD1222 COVID-19 vaccine. Both conserved end residues are trimmed from each CDR3. The order of the fields is V gene, J gene, CDR3 protein.

v_gene: TRBV19; j_gene: TRBJ1-3; CDR3aa: ASSQQPGNTIY
v_gene: TRBV11-2; j_gene: TRBJ2-1; CDR3aa: ASSTRTISSYNEQF
v_gene: TRBV16; j_gene: TRBJ1-2; CDR3aa: ASSQSRAGYT
v_gene: TRBV28; j_gene: TRBJ2-7; CDR3aa: ASSEARDGAYEQY
v_gene: TRBV4-3; j_gene: TRBJ2-1; CDR3aa: ASSLNTNSYNEQF
v_gene: TRBV7-2; j_gene: TRBJ2-5; CDR3aa: ASSSGTGANSQY
v_gene: TRBV6-5; j_gene: TRBJ2-2; CDR3aa: ASKRANTGELF
v_gene: TRBV6-5; j_gene: TRBJ1-1; CDR3aa: ASRDRGLNTEAF
v_gene: TRBV4-2; j_gene: TRBJ2-1; CDR3aa: ASSQDFLFGEQF
v_gene: TRBV9; j_gene: TRBJ2-2; CDR3aa: ASSVVAGTTGELF
v_gene: TRBV24-1; j_gene: TRBJ1-1; CDR3aa: ATSDAGRPSTEAF
v_gene: TRBV25-1; j_gene: TRBJ1-6; CDR3aa: ASSGHRGYNSPLH
v_gene: TRBV7-9; j_gene: TRBJ1-2; CDR3aa: ASSLADTGVYGYT
v_gene: TRBV5-4; j_gene: TRBJ1-3; CDR3aa: ASSRKTGNSNTIY
v_gene: TRBV3-1/TRBV3-2; j_gene: TRBJ1-2; CDR3aa: ASSQETPNYGYT
v_gene: TRBV6-5; j_gene: TRBJ1-2; CDR3aa: ASSYSQDRGFYGYT
v_gene: TRBV5-4; j_gene: TRBJ2-7; CDR3aa: ASSLAGGPLNEQY
v_gene: TRBV30; j_gene: TRBJ1-2; CDR3aa: AWSVRWPRTDYGYT
v_gene: TRBV3-1/TRBV3-2; j_gene: TRBJ2-2; CDR3aa: ASSNRLAGGAGELF
v_gene: TRBV9; j_gene: TRBJ2-1; CDR3aa: ASSVEYNEQF
v_gene: TRBV28; j_gene: TRBJ2-1; CDR3aa: ASSRYGAAGGPNEQF
v_gene: TRBV19; j_gene: TRBJ1-3; CDR3aa: ASSISWDSGNTIY
v_gene: TRBV29-1; j_gene: TRBJ2-1; CDR3aa: SVEDHGSGRAIEQF
v_gene: TRBV28; j_gene: TRBJ2-1; CDR3aa: ASSPPVYNEQF
v_gene: TRBV2; j_gene: TRBJ2-1; CDR3aa: ASSIRYNEQF
v_gene: TRBV7-8; j_gene: TRBJ1-5; CDR3aa: ASRPTGSNQPQH
v_gene: TRBV29-1; j_gene: TRBJ1-2; CDR3aa: SHERGTNYGYT
v_gene: TRBV19; j_gene: TRBJ1-5; CDR3aa: ASSIRDSLNQPQH
v_gene: TRBV28; j_gene: TRBJ1-3; CDR3aa: ASSLPGQLSGNTIY
v_gene: TRBV3-1/TRBV3-2; j_gene: TRBJ2-5; CDR3aa: ASSQVLAQY
v_gene: TRBV5-1; j_gene: TRBJ1-4; CDR3aa: ASRSGPAVGTNEKLF
v_gene: TRBV25-1; j_gene: TRBJ1-3; CDR3aa: ASSHRHSRTDTIY
v_gene: TRBV9; j_gene: TRBJ2-3; CDR3aa: ASSLTTPVPSLTVDTQY
v_gene: TRBV6-5; j_gene: TRBJ1-1; CDR3aa: ASSSTGRSTEAF
v_gene: TRBV3-1/TRBV3-2; j_gene: TRBJ1-6; CDR3aa: ASSQGPGGGSPLH
v_gene: TRBV29-1; j_gene: TRBJ1-2; CDR3aa: SVVGGQRGYT
v_gene: TRBV7-3; j_gene: TRBJ2-2; CDR3aa: ASSTSGTSTAGELF
v_gene: TRBV4-3; j_gene: TRBJ1-6; CDR3aa: ASSYGQGNSPLH
v_gene: TRBV5-8; j_gene: TRBJ1-3; CDR3aa: ASSSGFSGNTIY
v_gene: TRBV30; j_gene: TRBJ2-1; CDR3aa: AWRAVTSGGEYNEQF
v_gene: TRBV19; j_gene: TRBJ2-3; CDR3aa: ASSPPGQGYTDTQY
v_gene: TRBV10-3; j_gene: TRBJ1-3; CDR3aa: AISGKGENRGPGNTIY
v_gene: TRBV19; j_gene: TRBJ1-1; CDR3aa: ASRLFGGNTEAF
v_gene: TRBV11-2; j_gene: TRBJ2-1; CDR3aa: ASSLVWTSVNNEQF
v_gene: TRBV24-1; j_gene: TRBJ2-3; CDR3aa: ATSGQATDTQY
v_gene: TRBV19; j_gene: TRBJ1-1; CDR3aa: AVGPEAPRGNTEAF
v_gene: TRBV5-1; j_gene: TRBJ2-4; CDR3aa: ASSPTLALGRGNIQY